Below, 30 T cell receptor beta chains from the same sample are listed, as sequenced in a study of sequential checkpoint blockade in melanoma. As for treatment: randomized to nivolumab then ipilimumab (arm A) or the reverse (arm B). Libraries were prepared by immunoSEQ multiplex PCR; TCRdb keeps only in-frame clonotypes and omits some of them. Of 12,000 or so clones in the sample, 27% were seen once. Sequenced material: tumor tissue (inferred from file names), taken from a patient given nivolumab and ipilimumab in sequence. All receptors derive from a human donor with melanoma.

Of note for this clone: This sample includes further DNA sequences coding for the same CDR3. The genes are TRBV5-1 and TRBJ2-1; D is possibly TRBD2 (5 bases). The V gene lost 2 bases and the J gene lost 2 bases, with 8 bases spanning the gap. The CDR3 sequence is 14 residues long. Germline loops: CDR1 SGHRS, CDR2 YFSETQ. The CDR3 loop reads CASSFSGAYNEQFF. The DNA of the CDR3 is TGCGCCAGCAGCTTCTCCGGGGCCTACAATGAGCAGTTCTTC.

The chain is built from TRBV11-3 and TRBJ1-2; 9 positions match TRBD1. The V and J ends lost 5 bases and 8 bases, in that order; junction bases with no gene match: 9. CDR1 SGHNT and CDR2 YENEEA come from the germline V gene. The length of the CDR3 is 14 residues. For the CDR3, the DNA is TGTGCCAGCAGCCCCGGACAGGGGCCAGAGGGCTACACCTTC. Protein product: CASSPGQGPEGYTF.

A few counts support this clone. The V gene is TRBV6-8, the J gene TRBJ1-5; D perhaps matches TRBD1 (5 bases). CDR3 length equals 13 residues. V dropped 4 bases and J dropped 7 bases, with 11 bases sitting between them. In germline, CDR1 is MNHGY, CDR2 SAAAGT. In DNA, the CDR3 is TGTGCCAGCAGTTCGGGGGAATGGCAGCCCCAGCATTTT. This sequence encodes CASSSGEWQPQHF.

This chain's CDR3 is CASSVGSGSADTQYF. In DNA, the CDR3 is TGTGCCAGCAGCGTAGGTAGCGGGAGCGCAGATACGCAGTATTTT. V and J are TRBV9 and TRBJ2-3, with 9 nucleotides matching TRBD2. The V gene end was trimmed by 0 bases and the J gene end by 4 bases; junction bases not matched to a gene: 3. The V gene's germline CDR1 is SGDLS and CDR2 YYNGEE. The CDR3 has 15 amino acids.

This clone was counted only a few times. This chain's CDR3 is CASSFRTSSDTQYF. The CDR3 bases are TGTGCCAGCAGCTTCCGGACTAGCTCAGATACGCAGTATTTT. The genes are TRBV11-3 and TRBJ2-3; 8 bases are a match to TRBD2. This CDR3 is 14 amino acids long. The trim removed 3 bases at V and 4 bases at J, leaving 3 bases unmatched. Germline V CDR1 and CDR2: SGHNT, YENEEA.

This chain uses TRBV18 with TRBJ2-2; D possibly corresponds to TRBD2 (6 bases). Trimming took 4 bases from V and 6 from J, leaving 15 bases between them. Germline V lookup: CDR1 KGHSH, CDR2 LQKENI. This CDR3 spans 15 amino acids. CDR3 in DNA: TGTGCCAGCTCACGTCGGAGCGGGCTCGCCGGGGAGCTGTTTTTT. This encodes CASSRRSGLAGELFF.

This clone occurred a few times. The chain recombines TRBV28 with TRBJ1-2, with a tentative D call TRBD1 (6 bases). V was clipped by 6 bases and J by 7 bases, with 24 bases between them. The CDR3 loop spans 16 amino acids. The germline V gene encodes CDR1 MDHEN and CDR2 SYDVKM. This chain's CDR3 is CASRRYFGGGGGGYTF. In DNA, the CDR3 is TGTGCCAGCAGACGCTATTTTGGGGGTGGAGGGGGTGGCTACACCTTC.

V usage is TRBV5-1 and J usage is TRBJ2-2; 9 bases line up with TRBD1. CDR3 size: 15 residues. Trimming removed 0 bases from V and 7 bases from J; junction bases left unmatched: 4. CDR1 and CDR2 (germline): SGHRS, YFSETQ. The CDR3 coding sequence is TGCGCCAGCAGCTTGGAGGGACAGGGAATCGGGGAGCTGTTTTTT. Residues: CASSLEGQGIGELFF.

This chain connects TRBV28 to TRBJ1-4; 11 bases line up with TRBD1. Germline CDR1 and CDR2: MDHEN and SYDVKM. The CDR3 is 15 residues long. The V segment lost 5 bases and the J segment 7 bases; nucleotides outside the gene matches: 6. This CDR3 is CASSLSGQGGEKLFF. The DNA of the CDR3 is TGTGCCAGCAGTCTCTCGGGACAGGGGGGTGAAAAACTGTTTTTT.

This chain links TRBV29-1 with TRBJ1-5; D is undetermined. Trimming pared 1 base from V and 4 bases from J, leaving 8 bases between. The CDR3 extends over 13 amino acids. The germline V gene encodes CDR1 SQVTM and CDR2 ANQGSEA. The CDR3 sequence: CSVEGGGNQPQHF. In nucleotides, the CDR3 is TGCAGCGTTGAAGGTGGTGGGAATCAGCCCCAGCATTTT.

The genes are TRBV10-2 and TRBJ1-1; D is unresolved. The CDR3 has 15 residues. Per the germline V gene, CDR1 is WSHSY and CDR2 is SAAADI. Trimming left V 0 bases short and J 0 bases short, with 8 bases between. The CDR3 DNA reads TGCGCCAGCAGTGAGTCGATTACCATGAACACTGAAGCTTTCTTT. This gives the protein CASSESITMNTEAFF.

The chain carries TRBV19 and TRBJ1-3; D possibly corresponds to TRBD1 (5 bases). Germline V gene data show CDR1 as LNHDA and CDR2 as SQIVND (reference sequence). The CDR3 sequence is 13 residues long. The V end lost 11 bases, the J end lost 0 bases, and 11 bases lay between the germline ends. The CDR3 bases are TGTGCCGTTTCAGGGTTCTCTGGAAACACCATATATTTT. As protein: CAVSGFSGNTIYF.

This clone came up many times. J is TRBJ2-7 and V is TRBV9, with 8 bases that match TRBD1. CDR3 length: 14 amino acids. Germline V lookup: CDR1 SGDLS, CDR2 YYNGEE. V was pared by 0 bases and J by 3 bases, with 2 bases of the junction left unmatched. DNA for the CDR3: TGTGCCAGCAGCGTAGTCAGGGGGCACTACGAGCAGTACTTC. This translates into CASSVVRGHYEQYF. The whole variable domain, filled in from reference TRBV9 and TRBJ2-7, reads DSGVTQTPKHLITATGQRVTLRCSPRSGDLSVYWYQQSLDQGLQFLIQYYNGEERAKGNILERFSAQQFPDLHSELNLSSLELGDSALYFCASSVVRGHYEQYFGPGTRLTVT.

This clone was seen repeatedly, ten times or more. This chain connects TRBV11-3 to TRBJ2-7; D possibly corresponds to TRBD2 (5 bases). Deletions cut 2 bases from V and 2 bases from J, with 10 bases between. Germline V gives CDR1 SGHNT, CDR2 YENEEA. CDR3 length: 14 amino acids. The CDR3 nucleotides read TGTGCCAGCAGCTTAACGGGATCCACCTACGAGCAGTACTTC. As protein: CASSLTGSTYEQYF.

This clone was recorded a few times. The CDR3 sequence: CASSGQQNQPQHF. DNA of the CDR3: TGTGCCAGCAGCGGACAGCAAAATCAGCCCCAGCATTTT. The rearrangement uses TRBV6-4 and TRBJ1-5; TRBD1 might be the D (6 bases). Germline CDR1 is MRHNA and CDR2 is SNTAGT. This CDR3 has 13 residues. V was pared by 6 bases and J by 4 bases, with 10 bases between.

The CDR3 here is CASSLIRVLNTEAFF. The DNA for the CDR3 is TGTGCCAGCAGTTTAATCAGGGTCTTGAACACTGAAGCTTTCTTT. The chain carries TRBV28 and TRBJ1-1; TRBD1 might be the D (5 bases). The CDR3 sequence is 15 residues long. In germline, CDR1 is MDHEN, CDR2 SYDVKM. V dropped 2 bases and J dropped 0 bases, with 10 bases sitting between them.

The CDR3 DNA sequence: TGTGCCAGTAGTATCCGGCGGGGGTATAGCAATCAGCCCCAGCATTTT. It is translated as CASSIRRGYSNQPQHF. The chain is built from TRBV19 and TRBJ1-5; D is perhaps TRBD1 (5 bases). CDR1 is LNHDA, CDR2 SQIVND, per germline (reference sequence). Trimming removed 3 bases from V and 0 bases from J, with 12 bases in between. The CDR3 is 16 amino acids.

This clone was counted at least ten times. The J gene is TRBJ2-7, the V gene TRBV11-3; 12 positions match TRBD2. The CDR3 consists of 19 residues. Trimming cost V 5 bases and J 0 bases; bases outside gene matches: 14. In germline, CDR1 is SGHNT, CDR2 YENEEA. CDR3 loop: CASSQRTRGLAGSSYEQYF. The CDR3 nucleotides are TGTGCCAGCAGCCAAAGGACCCGGGGACTAGCGGGTAGCTCCTACGAGCAGTACTTC.

This clone showed up just once. The V call is TRBV18, the J call TRBJ1-1; a weak D match, TRBD1 (5 bases). With 4 bases removed from V and 1 base from J, the gap between germline ends came to 16 bases. Germline CDR1 KGHSH, CDR2 LQKENI. The CDR3 loop spans 16 amino acids. The chain's CDR3 is CASSHSTSGSNTEAFF. The CDR3 region has the DNA TGTGCCAGCTCACACTCCACGTCAGGGTCGAACACTGAAGCTTTCTTT.

The CDR3 DNA is TGTGCCAGCAGGCTCCTCTTGACAGGGGAAACGGTATACGGCTACACCTTC. The encoded protein is CASRLLLTGETVYGYTF. V gene TRBV6-8 combines with J gene TRBJ1-2, with TRBD1 matching over 8 bases. From germline, CDR1 is MNHGY and CDR2 SAAAGT. CDR3 length: 17 residues. The V gene end was trimmed by 6 bases and the J gene end by 8 bases; junction bases not matched to a gene: 20.

The V call is TRBV10-3, the J call TRBJ1-5; no clear D gene. The V end lost 2 bases, the J end lost 10 bases, and 12 bases lay between the germline ends. The germline gives CDR1 ENHRY, CDR2 SYGVKD. This CDR3 contains 13 residues. The CDR3 DNA sequence: TGTGCCATCAGTGAGCAAGGAAGTACACCCCAGCATTTT. It is translated as CAISEQGSTPQHF.

This clone showed up many times. This chain connects TRBV11-3 to TRBJ2-7, with 11 bases identical to TRBD1. The V and J ends lost 3 bases and 2 bases, in that order; junction bases with no gene match: 3. Germline V gene lookup returns CDR1 SGHNT and CDR2 YENEEA. The CDR3 has 15 amino acids. This chain's CDR3 is CASSLGQGVAYEQYF. The CDR3, as DNA: TGTGCCAGCAGCTTGGGACAGGGGGTTGCCTACGAGCAGTACTTC.

The chain has TRBV6-8 and TRBJ2-7, with TRBD2 identical over 7 bases. There are 16 residues in the CDR3. CDR1 MNHGY and CDR2 SAAAGT come from the germline V gene. The V and J ends lost 0 bases and 6 bases, in that order; junction bases with no gene match: 11. The CDR3 is CASSYSKWGGRLEQYF. The CDR3 nucleotides read TGTGCCAGCAGTTACTCGAAATGGGGCGGGAGACTCGAGCAGTACTTC.

This chain's CDR3 is CASTLGPQNSNQPQHF. The CDR3, as DNA: TGTGCCAGCACCTTGGGACCCCAGAATAGCAATCAGCCCCAGCATTTT. The V call is TRBV28, the J call TRBJ1-5, with D maybe TRBD1 (5 bases). This CDR3 has 16 amino acids. V was shortened by 7 bases and J by 0 bases, with 16 bases between the two germline ends. Germline-derived CDR1 and CDR2 are MDHEN and SYDVKM.

This clone has at least ten counts. V and J are TRBV6-8 and TRBJ1-5, with 8 bases matching TRBD1. From germline, CDR1 is MNHGY and CDR2 SAAAGT. The CDR3 is 14 residues long. The trim removed 6 bases at V and 2 bases at J, leaving 3 bases unmatched. CDR3 sequence reads: CASRRTGRNQPQHF. The CDR3 DNA reads as TGTGCCAGCAGGCGGACAGGGCGCAATCAGCCCCAGCATTTT.

This clone occurred a few times. The chain has TRBV15 and TRBJ1-1; weak D call: TRBD1 (5 bases). The CDR3 sequence is 16 residues long. Trimming removed 4 bases at V and 6 bases at J, with 21 bases between. The germline CDR1 and CDR2 sequences are LNHNV and YYDKDF (reference sequence). The CDR3 DNA follows: TGTGCCACCAGCAACCACCTACGCGGGGGTTTCTCTGAAGCTTTCTTT. The encoded protein is CATSNHLRGGFSEAFF.

This clone was observed a few times. V is TRBV19 and J is TRBJ2-7; 10 bases line up with TRBD2. CDR3 size: 15 residues. The ends lost 4 bases at V and 5 bases at J; junction bases unmatched: 8. The germline CDR1 and CDR2 sequences are LNHDA and SQIVND (reference sequence). The CDR3 sequence: CASSRTSGPPDEQYF. CDR3 DNA: TGTGCCAGTAGTAGGACTAGCGGACCTCCCGACGAGCAGTACTTC.

This clone showed up just a few times. V usage is TRBV7-4 and J usage is TRBJ2-7; a possible D gene is TRBD1 (6 bases). Trimming took off 6 bases at V and 0 bases at J, with 9 bases between the two ends. This CDR3 is built from 13 residues. Germline loops: CDR1 SGHVT, CDR2 SQSDAQ. As DNA, the CDR3 is TGTGCCAGCAGTTCGGACAGCTCCTACGAGCAGTACTTC. The encoded protein is CASSSDSSYEQYF.

This clone occurred a few times. The J gene is TRBJ2-1, the V gene TRBV28; 9 bases line up with TRBD2. J was trimmed by 5 bases and V by 3 bases; bases with no gene match: 11. This CDR3 spans 17 amino acids. Germline values: CDR1 MDHEN, CDR2 SYDVKM. The CDR3 DNA follows: TGTGCCAGCAGTTTCAGAGGGGCGGGAGGGCCCCACAATGAGCAGTTCTTC. Translation gives CASSFRGAGGPHNEQFF.

V usage is TRBV14 and J usage is TRBJ1-5; perhaps TRBD1 as D (6 bases). CDR3 size: 16 residues. V was pared by 1 base and J by 7 bases, with 17 bases between. CDR1 and CDR2 (germline): SGHDN, FVKESK. DNA for the CDR3: TGTGCCAGCAGCCAAGGAGGGGGGGTCCTATGGCAGCCCCAGCATTTT. It translates to CASSQGGGVLWQPQHF.